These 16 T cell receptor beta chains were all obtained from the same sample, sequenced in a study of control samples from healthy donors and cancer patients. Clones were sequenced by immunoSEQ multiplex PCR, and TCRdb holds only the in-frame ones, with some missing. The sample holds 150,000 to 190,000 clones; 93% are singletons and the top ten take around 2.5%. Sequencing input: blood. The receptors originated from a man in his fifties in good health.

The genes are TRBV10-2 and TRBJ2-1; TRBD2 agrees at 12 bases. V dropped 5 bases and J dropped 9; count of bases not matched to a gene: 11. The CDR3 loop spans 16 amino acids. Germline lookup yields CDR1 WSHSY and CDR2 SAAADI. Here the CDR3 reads CASSRPSLAGGVEQFF. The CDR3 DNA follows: TGCGCCAGCAGTCGCCCCTCCCTAGCGGGAGGGGTTGAGCAGTTCTTC.

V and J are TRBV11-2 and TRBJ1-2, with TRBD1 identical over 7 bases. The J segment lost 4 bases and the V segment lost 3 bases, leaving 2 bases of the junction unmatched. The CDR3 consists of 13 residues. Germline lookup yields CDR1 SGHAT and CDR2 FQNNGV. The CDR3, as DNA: TGTGCCAGCAGCTTCGCAGGGGGCTATGGCTACACCTTC. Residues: CASSFAGGYGYTF.

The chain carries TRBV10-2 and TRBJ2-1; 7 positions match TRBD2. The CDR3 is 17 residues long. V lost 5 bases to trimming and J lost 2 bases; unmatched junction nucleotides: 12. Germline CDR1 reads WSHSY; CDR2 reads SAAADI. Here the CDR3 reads CASSPGGSGQPYNEQFF. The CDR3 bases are TGCGCCAGCAGTCCCGGTGGTAGCGGGCAACCCTACAATGAGCAGTTCTTC.

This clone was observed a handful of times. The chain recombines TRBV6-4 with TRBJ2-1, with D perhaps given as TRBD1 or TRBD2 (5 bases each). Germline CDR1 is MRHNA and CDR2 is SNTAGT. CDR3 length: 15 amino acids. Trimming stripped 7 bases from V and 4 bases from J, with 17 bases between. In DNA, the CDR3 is TGTGCCAGCATTTACCGGGACGGTAGATACAATGAGCAGTTCTTC. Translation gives CASIYRDGRYNEQFF.

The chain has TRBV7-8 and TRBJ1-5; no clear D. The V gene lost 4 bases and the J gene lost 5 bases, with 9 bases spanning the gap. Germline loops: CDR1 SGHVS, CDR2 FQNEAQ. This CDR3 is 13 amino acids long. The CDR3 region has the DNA TGTGCCAGCAGCTCCGGGCGTTATCAGCCCCAGCATTTT. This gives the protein CASSSGRYQPQHF.

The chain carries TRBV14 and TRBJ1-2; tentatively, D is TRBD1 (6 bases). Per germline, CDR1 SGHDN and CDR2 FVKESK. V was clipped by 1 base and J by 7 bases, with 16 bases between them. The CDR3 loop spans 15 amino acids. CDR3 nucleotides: TGTGCCAGCAGCCAAGGTTTGGGGGCGTCGGGTGGCTACACCTTC. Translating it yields CASSQGLGASGGYTF.

CDR3 coding DNA: TGTGCCAGCAGTTTTTCCGGGAGCGGTCAGCCCCAGCATTTT. Translated, it gives CASSFSGSGQPQHF. The chain is built from TRBV6-6 and TRBJ1-5; the D is unclear. Looked up from germline, CDR1 is MNHNY and CDR2 is SVGAGI (reference sequence). The CDR3 is made up of 14 amino acids. V dropped 4 bases and J dropped 6 bases, with 13 bases sitting between them.

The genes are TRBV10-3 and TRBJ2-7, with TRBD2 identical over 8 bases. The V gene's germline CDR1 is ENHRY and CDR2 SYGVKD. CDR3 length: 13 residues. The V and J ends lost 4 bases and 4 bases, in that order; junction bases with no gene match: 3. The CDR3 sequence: CAISGGGRYEQYF. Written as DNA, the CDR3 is TGTGCCATCAGTGGGGGCGGGAGGTACGAGCAGTACTTC.

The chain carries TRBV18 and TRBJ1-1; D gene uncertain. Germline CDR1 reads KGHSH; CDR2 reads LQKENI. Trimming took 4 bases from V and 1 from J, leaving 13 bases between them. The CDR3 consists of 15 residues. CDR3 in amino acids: CASSRRGETNTEAFF. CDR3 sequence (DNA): TGTGCCAGCTCACGACGGGGTGAGACGAACACTGAAGCTTTCTTT. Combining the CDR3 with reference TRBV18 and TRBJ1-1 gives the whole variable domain NAGVMQNPRHLVRRRGQEARLRCSPMKGHSHVYWYRQLPEEGLKFMVYLQKENIIDESGMPKERFSAEFPKEGPSILRIQQVVRGDSAAYFCASSRRGETNTEAFFGQGTRLTVV.

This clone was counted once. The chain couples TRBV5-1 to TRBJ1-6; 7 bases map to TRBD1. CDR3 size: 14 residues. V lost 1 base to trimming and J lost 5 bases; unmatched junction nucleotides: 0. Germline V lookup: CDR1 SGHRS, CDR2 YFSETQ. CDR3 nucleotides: TGCGCCAGCAGCTTGACAGGGGATAATTCACCCCTCCACTTT. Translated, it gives CASSLTGDNSPLHF.

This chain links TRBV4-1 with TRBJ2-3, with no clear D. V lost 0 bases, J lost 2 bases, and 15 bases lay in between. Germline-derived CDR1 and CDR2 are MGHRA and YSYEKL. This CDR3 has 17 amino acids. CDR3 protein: CASSQDSSWGHTDTQYF. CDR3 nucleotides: TGCGCCAGCAGCCAAGATAGCTCGTGGGGTCACACAGATACGCAGTATTTT.

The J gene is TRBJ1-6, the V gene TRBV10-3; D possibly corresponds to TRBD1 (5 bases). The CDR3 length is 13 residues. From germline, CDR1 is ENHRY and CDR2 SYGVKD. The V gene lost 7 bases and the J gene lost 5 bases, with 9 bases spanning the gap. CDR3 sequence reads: CAITREDNSPLHF. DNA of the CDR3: TGTGCCATCACCAGGGAAGATAATTCACCCCTCCACTTT.

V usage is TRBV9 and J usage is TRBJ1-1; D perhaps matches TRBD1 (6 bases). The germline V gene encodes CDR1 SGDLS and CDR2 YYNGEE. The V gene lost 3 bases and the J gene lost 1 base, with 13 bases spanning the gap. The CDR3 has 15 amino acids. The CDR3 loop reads CASSAGRGANTEAFF. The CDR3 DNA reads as TGTGCCAGCAGCGCAGGGAGGGGGGCGAACACTGAAGCTTTCTTT.

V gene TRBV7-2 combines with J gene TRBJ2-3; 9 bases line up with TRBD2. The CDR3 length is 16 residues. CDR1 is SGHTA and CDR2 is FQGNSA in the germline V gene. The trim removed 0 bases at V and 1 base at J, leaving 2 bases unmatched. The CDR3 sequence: CASSLAIAGGTDTQYF. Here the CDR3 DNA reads TGTGCCAGCAGCTTAGCCATAGCGGGAGGCACAGATACGCAGTATTTT.

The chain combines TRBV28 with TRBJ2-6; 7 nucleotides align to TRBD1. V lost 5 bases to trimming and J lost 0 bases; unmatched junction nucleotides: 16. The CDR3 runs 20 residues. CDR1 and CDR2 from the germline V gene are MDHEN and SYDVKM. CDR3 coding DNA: TGTGCCAGCAGTCCAGGGACAGTAACCCCTCTCTTCTCTGGGGCCAACGTCCTGACTTTC. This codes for CASSPGTVTPLFSGANVLTF.

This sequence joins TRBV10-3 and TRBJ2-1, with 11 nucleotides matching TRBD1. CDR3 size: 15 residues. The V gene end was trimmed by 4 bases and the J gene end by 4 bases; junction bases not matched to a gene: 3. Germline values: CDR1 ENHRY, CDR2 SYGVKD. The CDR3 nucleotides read TGTGCCATCAGTGGCGGGACAGGGGGGTACAATGAGCAGTTCTTC. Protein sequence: CAISGGTGGYNEQFF.